The clone carrying this T cell receptor beta chain was seen at least ten times. Its target is not known. This sample is drawn from a study of CD8 T cells in ankylosing spondylitis. Quantitative 5'-RACE with molecular barcodes was used to make the TCR beta libraries. TCRdb independently ran MiXCR on the 5' RACE reads; one entry per CDR3 protein. The data hold 200,000 to 250,000 distinct CDR3 sequences, with roughly 8% observed a single time. Germline CDR1 GTSNPN, CDR2 SVGIG (reference sequence). The CDR3 is made up of 15 amino acids. J gave up 7 bases and V 5 bases, and 13 bases lay outside the gene matches. Study results and limitations: Disease-linked clones, CD8+, were relatively rare in peripheral blood. Reportedly, disease-linked clones are significantly enriched in ankylosing spondylitis patients' matched synovial fluid.

The V call is TRBV30, the J call TRBJ2-1, with 8 bases identical to TRBD2. The specimen sequenced was blood, either unsorted or a sorted T cell fraction (not recorded which). The sequence came from a female donor with ankylosing spondylitis or in good health (not recorded which). The CDR3 DNA is TGTGCCTGGGGTAGATCGGGGACTAGTCGGAATGAGCAGTTCTTC. It codes for CAWGRSGTSRNEQFF. The whole variable domain, filled in from reference TRBV30 and TRBJ2-1, reads SQTIHQWPATLVQPVGSPLSLECTVEGTSNPNLYWYRQAAGRGLQLLFYSVGIGQISSEVPQNLSASRPQDRQFILSSKKLLLSDSGFYLCAWGRSGTSRNEQFFGPGTRLTVL.